This entry concerns a single TCR beta chain. Its antigen is still unknown. The record originates from a study of T cell responses to AZD1222 COVID-19 vaccine. Study outcomes and limitations: Among those given AZD1222, only 6 or 7 were seropositive at baseline. Among vaccine-associated CD4 TCRs, coverage spanned spike, with dominance at 160-218 and 743-854. Clonal diversity may have been underestimated, and the donors were mostly white British, with more females than males.

Profiled with immunoSEQ multiplex PCR; TCRdb holds only in-frame clones, not every one. The sample lists under 150,000 clones, 85% to 90% occurring once. Losses at the gene ends were 11 bases for V and 4 bases for J; bases not matched to a gene: 7. Per the germline V gene, CDR1 is MDHEN and CDR2 is SYDVKM. The CDR3 has 13 amino acids. This chain connects TRBV28 to TRBJ2-3; 9 positions agree with TRBD2. Sequencing was performed on peripheral blood, taken on day 0 of AZD1222 vaccination. The receptor's source is an adult in good health. The CDR3 nucleotides read TGTGCCGGACGAATAGCGGGAGCAGATACGCAGTATTTT. It specifies CAGRIAGADTQYF.